The clone carrying this T cell receptor beta chain was detected ten times or more. Antigen specificity is unknown. Unique molecular identifiers tagged individual cDNA molecules. TCRdb recomputed calls from the 5' RACE reads with MiXCR, one row per CDR3 protein. The table shows approximately 23,000 distinct CDR3 sequences, with nearly 4.5% occurring only once. Deletions cut 6 bases from V and 6 bases from J, with 18 bases between. Germline V gives CDR1 KGHSH, CDR2 LQKENI. The CDR3 covers 15 residues. This specimen belongs to a study of early T cells in non-severe SARS-CoV-2 infection. Study-level background: Sequencing of bulk RNA from unsorted whole blood was done, without chain pairing.

General study findings and limits: Using VDJdb, the matching emphasized anti-spike CD8 responses while missing private and CD4 specificities.

The specimen was whole blood. The origin of this receptor is an adult who was a healthcare worker with PCR-confirmed SARS-CoV-2 infection or an uninfected control (not recorded which). The chain carries TRBV18 and TRBJ2-1; weak D call: TRBD2 (5 bases). The CDR3 DNA sequence: TGTGCCAGCTCGCCCCTAGCAGTTGGAGTCAATGAGCAGTTCTTC. Its translation: CASSPLAVGVNEQFF.